This T cell receptor beta chain was captured in a study of beta chain features in type 1 diabetes (dated by TCRdb to 2016 to 2018). Turning to the overall study: Patients and healthy donors did not differ in mean age, gender distribution, total cell number or subset yield. A total of roughly 100,000,000 sorted cells were examined across all samples, and the number of cells per subset was strongly correlated with RNA yield. Regulatory and stem cell-like memory subsets were obtained from only 8 patients and about eight healthy donors, while naive and central memory subsets were obtained from all 28 donors. The study compared the TCRB repertoires of sorted circulating CD4+ T cell subsets in recently diagnosed type 1 diabetes patients with those in matched healthy donors.

Based on the germline V gene, the CDR1 and CDR2 sequences are SQVTM and ANQGSEA. V is reduced by 4 bases and J by 0 bases, leaving a spacing of 15 bases between them. The CDR3 runs 15 residues from the cysteine to the phenylalanine. Only CDR3 DNA remains: 45 bases, in frame from the first base. Broad study findings and their caveats: PCR might favor shorter templates, but patient and control samples were amplified and corrected together, so any skew would affect both groups equally. In all four CD4+ subsets, TCRB CDR3 length was moderately but significantly shorter in type 1 diabetes patients. At VDJ recombination sites, patients with type 1 diabetes made fewer insertions and deleted more nucleotides, a pattern implying thymic rearrangement abnormalities. Because cDNA was sequenced instead of genomic DNA, highly expressing activated cells could be over-represented, though the groups showed no difference in activation or CD3 levels. The naive, central memory and regulatory TCRB repertoires appeared to resemble one another more closely among patients than among healthy donors. Because the HLA sub-analyses included only small numbers of individuals, any influence of HLA type on TCRB rearrangement was left unresolved.

The entire isolated RNA was reverse transcribed using the High Capacity cDNA Reverse Transcription Kit, and thus expressed TCRB transcripts were sequenced. Deep immunoSEQ sequencing was performed on naive, central memory and regulatory T cell samples, with an average of roughly 3.6 million total reads per sample. Sorted cells were lysed in RLT buffer, and RNA was extracted using DNase-treated RNeasy Micro or Mini kits according to cell number. Each cell subset was processed separately to prevent cross-contamination, with patient and healthy donor samples processed together. The immunoSEQ multiplex PCR was used to amplify TCRB sequences from cDNA, generating 87-bp fragments that spanned the CDR3 region. Sequencing of the amplicons was performed on the Illumina HiSeq platform. The paper's processing steps were these. PCR bias was computationally corrected using synthetic template baselines, reads within Hamming distance 2 were collapsed, and singletons that could not be merged were discarded. By aligning reads against IMGT, V, D and J genes, CDR3 length, and insertions or deletions at six rearrangement sites were assigned. Within each subset, clonotype counts were normalized to the number of sorted cells before true diversity and Gini coefficients were calculated with the tcR R package. Repertoire sharing was quantified using the overlap coefficient calculated on TCRB nucleotide sequences. TCRdb holds this immuneACCESS table with in-frame rearrangements only. Some clones are missing; in checked studies, unresolved V genes explain under half, and the rest has no known cause. That table gives V, J and clone size, and the DNA gave D and trimming. The sample table holds more than 150,000 clones, of which around 13% were seen once. The top ten clonotypes cover approximately 0.62% of the sample.

This clone was seen more than once but under ten times. No antigen is known for it. The sample holds no much larger clone one base away, and base qualities are not on file. From each donor, a single peripheral blood sample of about 110 mL on average was drawn into heparinised tubes. A BD FACSAria II and a panel including CD45RO, CCR7, CD25, CD127, CD95 and CD27 were used to sort naive, central memory, regulatory and stem cell-like memory CD4+ T cells. Purity was above 95% for every sorted population. PBMCs were isolated right away by Lymphoprep density gradient centrifugation and were stained directly, without culture. So that batch effects would be minimized, each experiment stained and sorted samples in pairs, pairing one healthy donor with one patient.

This receptor was taken from a woman under 30 in good health. The chain links TRBV29-1 with TRBJ1-1; the D gene is perhaps TRBD1, from 5 matching bases. The source material was central memory CD4+ T cells from blood. The nucleotide sequence reads TGCAGCGTTGTTGGTAGGGGCCCGATGAACACTGAAGCTTTCTTT. The encoded protein is CSVVGRGPMNTEAFF.